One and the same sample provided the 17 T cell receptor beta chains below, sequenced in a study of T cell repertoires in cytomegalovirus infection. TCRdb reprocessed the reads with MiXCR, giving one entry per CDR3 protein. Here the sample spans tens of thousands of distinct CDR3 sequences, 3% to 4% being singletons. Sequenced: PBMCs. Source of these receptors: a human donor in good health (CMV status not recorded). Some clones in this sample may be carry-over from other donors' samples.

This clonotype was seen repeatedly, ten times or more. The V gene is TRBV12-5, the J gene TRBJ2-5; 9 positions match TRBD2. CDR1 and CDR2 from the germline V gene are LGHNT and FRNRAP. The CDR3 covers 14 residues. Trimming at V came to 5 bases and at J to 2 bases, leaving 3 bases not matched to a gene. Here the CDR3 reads CASGGLATQETQYF. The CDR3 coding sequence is TGTGCTAGTGGTGGACTAGCGACACAAGAGACCCAGTACTTC.

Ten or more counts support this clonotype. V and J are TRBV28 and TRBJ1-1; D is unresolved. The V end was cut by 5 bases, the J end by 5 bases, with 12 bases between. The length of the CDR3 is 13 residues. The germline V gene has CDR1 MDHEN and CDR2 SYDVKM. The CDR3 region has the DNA TGTGCCAGCAGTACCACCCCCAATACTGAAGCTTTCTTT. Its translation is CASSTTPNTEAFF.

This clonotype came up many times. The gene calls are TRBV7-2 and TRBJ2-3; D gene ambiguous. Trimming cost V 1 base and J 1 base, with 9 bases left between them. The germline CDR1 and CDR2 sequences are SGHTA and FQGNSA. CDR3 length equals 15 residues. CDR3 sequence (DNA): TGTGCCAGCAGCTTAGGACCACAGCGCACAGATACGCAGTATTTT. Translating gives CASSLGPQRTDTQYF.

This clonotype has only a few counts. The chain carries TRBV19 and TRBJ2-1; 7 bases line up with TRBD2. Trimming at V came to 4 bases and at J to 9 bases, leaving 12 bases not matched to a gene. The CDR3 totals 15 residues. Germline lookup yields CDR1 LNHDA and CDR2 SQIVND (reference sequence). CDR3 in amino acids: CASSTLRGSYVEQFF. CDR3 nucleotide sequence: TGTGCCAGTAGTACCCTCCGCGGGAGCTATGTTGAGCAGTTCTTC.

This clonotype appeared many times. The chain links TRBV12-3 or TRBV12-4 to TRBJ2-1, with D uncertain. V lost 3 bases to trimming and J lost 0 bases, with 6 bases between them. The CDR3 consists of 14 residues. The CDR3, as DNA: TGTGCCAGCAGTTTGGGTAACTCCTACAATGAGCAGTTCTTC. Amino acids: CASSLGNSYNEQFF.

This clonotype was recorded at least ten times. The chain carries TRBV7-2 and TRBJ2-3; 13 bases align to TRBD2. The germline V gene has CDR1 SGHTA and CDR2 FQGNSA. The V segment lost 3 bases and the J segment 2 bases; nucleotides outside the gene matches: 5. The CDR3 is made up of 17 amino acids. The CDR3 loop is CASSFTSGGVPTDTQYF. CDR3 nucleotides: TGTGCCAGCAGCTTCACTAGCGGGGGGGTCCCCACAGATACGCAGTATTTT.

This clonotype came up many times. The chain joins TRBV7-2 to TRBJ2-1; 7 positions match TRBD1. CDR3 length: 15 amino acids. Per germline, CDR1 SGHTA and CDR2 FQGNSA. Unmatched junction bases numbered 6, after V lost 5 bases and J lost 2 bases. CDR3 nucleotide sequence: TGTGCCAGCAGCACTGACAGGGTCACCTACAATGAGCAGTTCTTC. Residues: CASSTDRVTYNEQFF.

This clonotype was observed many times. The CDR3 DNA follows: TGCAGTGCTAGCAAGACAGGAAGCTCCTACGAGCAGTACTTC. Protein product: CSASKTGSSYEQYF. The V gene is TRBV20-1, the J gene TRBJ2-7; D may be TRBD1 (6 bases). The V end lost 3 bases, the J end lost 0 bases, and 12 bases lay between the germline ends. CDR1 and CDR2 (germline): DFQATT, SNEGSKA (reference sequence). The CDR3 runs 14 residues.

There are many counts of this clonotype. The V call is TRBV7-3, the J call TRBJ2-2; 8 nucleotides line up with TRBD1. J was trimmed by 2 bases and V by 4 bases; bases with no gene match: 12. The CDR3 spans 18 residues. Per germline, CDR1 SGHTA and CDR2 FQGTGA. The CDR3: CASSWGQDQGPNTGELFF. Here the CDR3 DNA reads TGTGCCAGCAGCTGGGGACAGGACCAAGGACCCAACACCGGGGAGCTGTTTTTT.

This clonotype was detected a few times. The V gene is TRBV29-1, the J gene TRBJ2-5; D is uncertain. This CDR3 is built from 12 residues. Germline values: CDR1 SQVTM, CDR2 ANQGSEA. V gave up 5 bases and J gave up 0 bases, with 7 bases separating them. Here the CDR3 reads CSVLRDQETQYF. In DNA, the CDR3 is TGCAGCGTTCTCCGGGACCAAGAGACCCAGTACTTC.

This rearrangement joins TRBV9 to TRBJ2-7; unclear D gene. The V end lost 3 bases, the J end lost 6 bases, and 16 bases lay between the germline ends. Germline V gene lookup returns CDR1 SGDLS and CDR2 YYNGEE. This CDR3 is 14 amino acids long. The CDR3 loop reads CASSEAPGFGEQYF. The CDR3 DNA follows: TGTGCCAGCAGCGAGGCCCCTGGCTTCGGCGAGCAGTACTTC.

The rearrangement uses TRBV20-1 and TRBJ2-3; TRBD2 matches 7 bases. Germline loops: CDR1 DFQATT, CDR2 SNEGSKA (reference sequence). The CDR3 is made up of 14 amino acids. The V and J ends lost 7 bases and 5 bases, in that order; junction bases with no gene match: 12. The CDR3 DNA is TGCAGTGGTGACCCAGCGGGGATGGGAGATACGCAGTATTTT. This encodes CSGDPAGMGDTQYF.

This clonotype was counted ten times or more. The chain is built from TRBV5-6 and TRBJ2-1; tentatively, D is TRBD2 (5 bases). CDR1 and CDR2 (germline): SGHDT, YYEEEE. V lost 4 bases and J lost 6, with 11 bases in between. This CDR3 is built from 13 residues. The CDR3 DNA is TGTGCCAGCAGCGCCCCCGGGATCAATGAGCAGTTCTTC. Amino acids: CASSAPGINEQFF.

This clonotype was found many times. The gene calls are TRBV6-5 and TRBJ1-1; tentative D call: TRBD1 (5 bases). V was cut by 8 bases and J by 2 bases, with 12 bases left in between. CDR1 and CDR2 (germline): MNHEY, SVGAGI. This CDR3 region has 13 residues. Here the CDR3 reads CASRGGINTEAFF. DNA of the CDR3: TGTGCCAGCCGGGGGGGAATAAACACTGAAGCTTTCTTT.

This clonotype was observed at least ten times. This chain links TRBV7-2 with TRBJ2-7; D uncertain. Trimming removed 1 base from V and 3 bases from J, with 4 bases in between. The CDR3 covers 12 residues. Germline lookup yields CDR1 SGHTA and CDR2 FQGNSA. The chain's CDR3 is CASSLGYYEQYF. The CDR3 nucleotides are TGTGCCAGCAGCTTAGGTTACTACGAGCAGTACTTC.

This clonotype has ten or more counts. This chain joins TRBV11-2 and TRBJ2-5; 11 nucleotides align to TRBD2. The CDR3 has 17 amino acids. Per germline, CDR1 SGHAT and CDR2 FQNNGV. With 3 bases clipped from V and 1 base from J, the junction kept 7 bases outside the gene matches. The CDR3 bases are TGTGCCAGCAGCTTCCTAGCGGGGGGCCGACCCCAAGAGACCCAGTACTTC. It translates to CASSFLAGGRPQETQYF.

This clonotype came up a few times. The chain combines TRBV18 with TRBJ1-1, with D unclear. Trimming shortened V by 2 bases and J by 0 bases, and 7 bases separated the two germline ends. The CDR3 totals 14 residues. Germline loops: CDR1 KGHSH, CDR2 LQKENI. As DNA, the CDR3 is TGTGCCAGCTCACCAGTACAGTTGAACACTGAAGCTTTCTTT. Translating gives CASSPVQLNTEAFF.